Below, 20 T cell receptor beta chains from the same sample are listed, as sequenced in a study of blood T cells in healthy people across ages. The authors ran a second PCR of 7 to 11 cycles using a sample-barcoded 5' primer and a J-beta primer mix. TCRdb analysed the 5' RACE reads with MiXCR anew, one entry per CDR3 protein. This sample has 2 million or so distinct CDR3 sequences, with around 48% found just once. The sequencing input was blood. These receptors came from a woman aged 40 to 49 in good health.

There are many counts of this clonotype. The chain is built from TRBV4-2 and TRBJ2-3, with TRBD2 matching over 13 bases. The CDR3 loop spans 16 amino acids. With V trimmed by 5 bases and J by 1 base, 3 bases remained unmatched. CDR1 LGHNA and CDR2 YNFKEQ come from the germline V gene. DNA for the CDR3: TGTGCCAGCAGCGCCACTAGCGGGGGGGGCACAGATACGCAGTATTTT. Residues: CASSATSGGGTDTQYF.

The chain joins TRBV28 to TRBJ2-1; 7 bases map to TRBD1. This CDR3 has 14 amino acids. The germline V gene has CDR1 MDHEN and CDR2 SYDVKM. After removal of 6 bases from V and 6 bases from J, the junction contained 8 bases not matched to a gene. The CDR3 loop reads CASSSYRTGNEQFF. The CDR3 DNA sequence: TGTGCCAGCAGCTCATACCGGACAGGCAATGAGCAGTTCTTC.

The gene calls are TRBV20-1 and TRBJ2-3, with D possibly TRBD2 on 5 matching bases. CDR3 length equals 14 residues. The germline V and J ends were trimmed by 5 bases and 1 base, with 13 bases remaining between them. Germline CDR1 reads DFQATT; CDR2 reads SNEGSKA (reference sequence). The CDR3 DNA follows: TGCAGTGCTGTAACGGGATTAGGCACAGATACGCAGTATTTT. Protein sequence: CSAVTGLGTDTQYF.

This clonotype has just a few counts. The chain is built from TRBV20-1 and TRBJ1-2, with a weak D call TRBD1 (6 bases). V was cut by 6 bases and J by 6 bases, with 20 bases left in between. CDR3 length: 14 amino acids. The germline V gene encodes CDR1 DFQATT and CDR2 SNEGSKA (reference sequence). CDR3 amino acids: CSAPTGFRGDGYTF. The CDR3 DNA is TGCAGTGCCCCCACAGGGTTTAGGGGTGATGGCTACACCTTC.

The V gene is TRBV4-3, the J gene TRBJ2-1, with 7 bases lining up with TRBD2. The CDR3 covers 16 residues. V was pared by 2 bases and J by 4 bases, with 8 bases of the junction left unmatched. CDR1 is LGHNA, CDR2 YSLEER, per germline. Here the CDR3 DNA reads TGCGCCAGCAGCCAAAGGAGTGGGGGGGGTTACAATGAGCAGTTCTTC. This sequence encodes CASSQRSGGGYNEQFF.

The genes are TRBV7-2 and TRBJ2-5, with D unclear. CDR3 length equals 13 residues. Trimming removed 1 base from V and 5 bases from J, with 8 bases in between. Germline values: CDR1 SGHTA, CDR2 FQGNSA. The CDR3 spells CASSLGMSETQYF. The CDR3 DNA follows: TGTGCCAGCAGCTTAGGGATGTCTGAGACCCAGTACTTC.

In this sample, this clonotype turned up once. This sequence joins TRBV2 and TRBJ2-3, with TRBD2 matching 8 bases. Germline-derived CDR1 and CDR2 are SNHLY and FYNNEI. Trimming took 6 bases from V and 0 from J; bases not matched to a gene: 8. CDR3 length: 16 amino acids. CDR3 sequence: CASRGRLASSTDTQYF. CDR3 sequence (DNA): TGTGCCAGCAGGGGCCGACTAGCGTCTAGCACAGATACGCAGTATTTT.

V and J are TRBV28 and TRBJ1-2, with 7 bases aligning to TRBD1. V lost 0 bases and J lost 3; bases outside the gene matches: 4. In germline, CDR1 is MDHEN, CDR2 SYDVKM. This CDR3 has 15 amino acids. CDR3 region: CASSLWDRRYYGYTF. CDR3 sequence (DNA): TGTGCCAGCAGTTTATGGGACAGGAGGTACTATGGCTACACCTTC.

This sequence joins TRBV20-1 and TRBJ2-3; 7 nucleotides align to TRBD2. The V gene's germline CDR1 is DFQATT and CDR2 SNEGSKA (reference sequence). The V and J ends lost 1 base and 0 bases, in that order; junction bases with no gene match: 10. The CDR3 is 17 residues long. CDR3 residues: CSARGGAGSSSTDTQYF. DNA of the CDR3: TGCAGTGCTAGAGGGGGAGCGGGGTCATCTAGCACAGATACGCAGTATTTT.

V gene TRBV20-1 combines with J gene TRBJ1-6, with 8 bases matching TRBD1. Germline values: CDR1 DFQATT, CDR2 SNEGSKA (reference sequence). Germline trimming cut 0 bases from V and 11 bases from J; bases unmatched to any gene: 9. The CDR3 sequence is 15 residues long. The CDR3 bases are TGCAGTGCTAGAGAAGGGACAGGATCGACTGCACCCCTCCACTTT. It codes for CSAREGTGSTAPLHF.

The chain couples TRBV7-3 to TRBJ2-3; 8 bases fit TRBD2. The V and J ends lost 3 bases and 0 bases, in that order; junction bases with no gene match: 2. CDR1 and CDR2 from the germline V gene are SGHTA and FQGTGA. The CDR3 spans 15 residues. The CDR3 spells CASSFAGGSTDTQYF. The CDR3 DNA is TGTGCCAGCAGCTTCGCGGGGGGTAGCACAGATACGCAGTATTTT.

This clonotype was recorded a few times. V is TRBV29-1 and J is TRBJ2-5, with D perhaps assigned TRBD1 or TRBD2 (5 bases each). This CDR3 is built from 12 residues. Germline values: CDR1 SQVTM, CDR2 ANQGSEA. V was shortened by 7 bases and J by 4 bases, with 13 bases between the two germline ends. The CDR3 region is CSERGRAETQYF. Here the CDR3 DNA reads TGCAGCGAGAGGGGCAGGGCAGAGACCCAGTACTTC.

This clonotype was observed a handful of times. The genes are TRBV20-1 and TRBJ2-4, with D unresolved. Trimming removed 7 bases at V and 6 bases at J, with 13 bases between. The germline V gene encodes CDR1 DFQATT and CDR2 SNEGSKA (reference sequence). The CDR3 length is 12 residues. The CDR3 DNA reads TGCAGTGTAGGTCAGCAAGGAAACATTCAGTACTTC. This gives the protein CSVGQQGNIQYF.

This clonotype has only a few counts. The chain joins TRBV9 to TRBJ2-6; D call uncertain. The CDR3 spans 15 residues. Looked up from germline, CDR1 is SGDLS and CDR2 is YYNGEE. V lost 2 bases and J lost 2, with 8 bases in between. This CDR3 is CASSVEKAGANVLTF. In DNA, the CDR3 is TGTGCCAGCAGCGTGGAGAAGGCTGGGGCCAACGTCCTGACTTTC.

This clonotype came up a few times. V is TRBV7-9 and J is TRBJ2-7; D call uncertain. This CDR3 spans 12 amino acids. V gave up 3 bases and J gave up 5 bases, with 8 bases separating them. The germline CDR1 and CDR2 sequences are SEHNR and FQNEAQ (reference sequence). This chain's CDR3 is CASSFKVDEQYF. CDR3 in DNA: TGTGCCAGCAGCTTTAAGGTGGACGAGCAGTACTTC.

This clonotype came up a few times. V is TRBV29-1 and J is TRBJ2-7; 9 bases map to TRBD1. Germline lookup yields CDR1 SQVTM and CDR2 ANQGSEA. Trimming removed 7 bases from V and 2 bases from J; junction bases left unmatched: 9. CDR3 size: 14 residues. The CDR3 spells CSAAPQGATYEQYF. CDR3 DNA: TGCAGCGCCGCACCACAGGGGGCAACCTACGAGCAGTACTTC.

The CDR3 region is CSARSGGRTDTQYF. The CDR3 nucleotides read TGCAGTGCCAGGAGCGGGGGACGCACAGATACGCAGTATTTT. The chain uses TRBV20-1 and TRBJ2-3; TRBD2 matches at 8 bases. Trimming took 6 bases from V and 1 from J; bases not matched to a gene: 6. CDR3 length: 14 residues. CDR1 and CDR2 from the germline V gene are DFQATT and SNEGSKA (reference sequence).

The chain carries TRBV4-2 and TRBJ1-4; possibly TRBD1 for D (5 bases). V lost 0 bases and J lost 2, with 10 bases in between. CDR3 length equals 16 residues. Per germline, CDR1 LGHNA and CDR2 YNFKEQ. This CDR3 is CASSQDRRGTNEKLFF. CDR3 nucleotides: TGTGCCAGCAGCCAAGATCGACGGGGGACTAATGAAAAACTGTTTTTT.

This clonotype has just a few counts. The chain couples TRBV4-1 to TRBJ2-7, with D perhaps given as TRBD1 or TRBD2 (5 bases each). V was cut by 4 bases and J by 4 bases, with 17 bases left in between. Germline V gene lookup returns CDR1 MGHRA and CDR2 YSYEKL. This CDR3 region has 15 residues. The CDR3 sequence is CASSPEGTYLYEQYF. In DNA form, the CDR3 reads TGCGCCAGCAGCCCGGAAGGGACCTACCTTTACGAGCAGTACTTC.

The CDR3 DNA follows: TGCAGTGCTAGTTCGGCCGTCGGGGCCAACGTCCTGACTTTC. Amino acids: CSASSAVGANVLTF. The chain carries TRBV20-1 and TRBJ2-6, with D uncertain. The CDR3 is made up of 14 amino acids. The ends were cut back, 3 bases at V and 4 bases at J, with 10 bases in the middle. Germline loops: CDR1 DFQATT, CDR2 SNEGSKA (reference sequence).